One and the same sample provided the 8 T cell receptor beta chains below, sequenced in a study of cytomegalovirus exposure and HLA in healthy donors. The PCR contained 60 Vbeta and 13 Jbeta primers. Clones were read by immunoSEQ multiplex PCR, and TCRdb kept only the in-frame ones, dropping some. The table includes about 97,000 clones, 55% to 80% detected once. Sequencing input: PBMCs. The source of these receptors is a man aged 35 to 55 in good health and CMV-seronegative.

This clone was seen a single time. The J gene is TRBJ2-7, the V gene TRBV7-2, with TRBD2 matching 8 bases. The germline V gene has CDR1 SGHTA and CDR2 FQGNSA. The CDR3 runs 14 residues. V trimming: 3 bases; J trimming: 6 bases; junction bases outside the gene matches: 7. The CDR3 DNA is TGTGCCAGCAGCTTGAACGGGGGGGCTCTCGAGCAGTACTTC. As protein: CASSLNGGALEQYF.

A note on this clone: Other nucleotide sequences in the sample specify the same CDR3. This chain uses TRBV7-6 with TRBJ2-1, with D unresolved. Germline V gene sequence: CDR1 SGHVS, CDR2 FNYEAQ. V was pared by 3 bases and J by 0 bases, with 6 bases between. The CDR3 totals 14 residues. CDR3 DNA: TGTGCCAGCAGCTTGTCCCGCTCCTACAATGAGCAGTTCTTC. This sequence encodes CASSLSRSYNEQFF.

This chain joins TRBV5-1 and TRBJ1-1; 7 nucleotides align to TRBD1. The germline V gene has CDR1 SGHRS and CDR2 YFSETQ. This CDR3 has 14 amino acids. The junction had 5 bases not matched to a gene; V was cut back by 5 bases and J by 1 base. CDR3 DNA: TGCGCCAGCAGGGAGGGGGCCGGGAACACTGAAGCTTTCTTT. Its protein product is CASREGAGNTEAFF.

The V and J genes are TRBV5-1 and TRBJ2-5, with 10 nucleotides matching TRBD1. Matching the DNA end better, TRBJ2-7 makes the J call doubtful. The germline gives CDR1 SGHRS, CDR2 YFSETQ. The CDR3 extends over 14 amino acids. In DNA, the CDR3 is TGCGCCAGCAGGGGACAGGGGACCTCCTACGAGCAGTACTTC. It codes for CASRGQGTSYEQYF.

The V and J genes are TRBV10-3 and TRBJ2-7, with 9 nucleotides matching TRBD1. Germline trimming cut 6 bases from V and 7 bases from J; bases unmatched to any gene: 4. This CDR3 has 12 amino acids. The V gene's germline CDR1 is ENHRY and CDR2 SYGVKD. Here the CDR3 DNA reads TGTGCCATCAGACAGGGGGCGAGTGAGCAGTACTTC. Translation gives CAIRQGASEQYF.

The chain combines TRBV5-1 with TRBJ2-1, with 9 bases that match TRBD1. The ends lost 0 bases at V and 2 bases at J; junction bases unmatched: 6. The CDR3 is 17 amino acids. CDR1 and CDR2 from the germline V gene are SGHRS and YFSETQ. The CDR3 nucleotides are TGCGCCAGCAGCTTGGAACCACAGGGGGCCCCCTACAATGAGCAGTTCTTC. This sequence encodes CASSLEPQGAPYNEQFF.

This clone was counted a few times. This chain connects TRBV13 to TRBJ1-2; TRBD1 aligns across 9 bases. The V and J ends lost 4 bases and 4 bases, in that order; junction bases with no gene match: 7. The V gene's germline CDR1 is PRHDT and CDR2 FYEKMQ (reference sequence). CDR3 length equals 15 residues. In DNA form, the CDR3 reads TGTGCCAGCAGCTCGCTGGGACAGGGTGTCTATGGCTACACCTTC. Its protein product is CASSSLGQGVYGYTF.

The V and J genes are TRBV19 and TRBJ2-7, with 12 bases fitting TRBD1. J lost 4 bases, V lost 6 bases, and 13 bases had no gene match. This CDR3 region has 17 residues. Germline V gives CDR1 LNHDA, CDR2 SQIVND (reference sequence). CDR3 coding DNA: TGTGCCAGTAGCCCCTTCCCGGGACAGGGGGCAAGATACGAGCAGTACTTC. This translates into CASSPFPGQGARYEQYF.